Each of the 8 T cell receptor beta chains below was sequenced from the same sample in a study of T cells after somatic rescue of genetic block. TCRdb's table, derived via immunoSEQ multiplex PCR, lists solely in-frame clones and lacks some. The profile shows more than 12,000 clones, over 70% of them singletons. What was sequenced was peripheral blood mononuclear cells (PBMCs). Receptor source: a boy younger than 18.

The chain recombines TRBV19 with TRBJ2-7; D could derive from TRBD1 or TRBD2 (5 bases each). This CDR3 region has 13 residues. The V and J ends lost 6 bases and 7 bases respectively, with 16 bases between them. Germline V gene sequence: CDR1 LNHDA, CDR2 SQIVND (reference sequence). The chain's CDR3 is CASSGRGLGEQYF. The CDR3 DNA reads TGTGCCAGTAGCGGCCGGGGCCTCGGGGAGCAGTACTTC.

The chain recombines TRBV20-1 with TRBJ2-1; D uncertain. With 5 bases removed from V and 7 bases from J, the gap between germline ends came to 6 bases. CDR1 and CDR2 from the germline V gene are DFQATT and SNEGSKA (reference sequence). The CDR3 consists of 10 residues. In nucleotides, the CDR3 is TGCAGTGCTCGATGGAATGAGCAGTTCTTC. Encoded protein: CSARWNEQFF.

CDR3: CASSLEALDGYTF. The CDR3 DNA is TGCGCCAGCAGCTTGGAAGCCCTTGATGGCTACACCTTC. The gene calls are TRBV5-1 and TRBJ1-2; D is unclear. Germline CDR1 is SGHRS and CDR2 is YFSETQ. CDR3 length equals 13 residues. Deletions cut 0 bases from V and 6 bases from J, with 9 bases between.

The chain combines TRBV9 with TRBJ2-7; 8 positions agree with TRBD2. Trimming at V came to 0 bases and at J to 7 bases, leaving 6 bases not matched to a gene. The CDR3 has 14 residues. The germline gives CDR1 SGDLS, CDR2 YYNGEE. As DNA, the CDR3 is TGTGCCAGCAGCGTAGCCTCCGGGGGGGAAGAGCAGTACTTC. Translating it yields CASSVASGGEEQYF.

The CDR3 is CASSSSQWAPSYGYTF. The CDR3, as DNA: TGTGCCAGCAGCTCCTCTCAGTGGGCTCCCAGCTATGGCTACACCTTC. The chain carries TRBV5-5 and TRBJ1-2; D uncertain. V lost 3 bases and J 4 bases, leaving 19 bases between the germline ends. The CDR3 runs 16 residues. The germline V gene encodes CDR1 SGHKS and CDR2 YYEKEE (reference sequence).

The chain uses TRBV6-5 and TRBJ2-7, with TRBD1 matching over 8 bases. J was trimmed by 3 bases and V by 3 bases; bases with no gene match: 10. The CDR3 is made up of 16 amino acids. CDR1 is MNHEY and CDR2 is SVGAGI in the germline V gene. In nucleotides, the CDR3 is TGTGCCAGCAGTTATGGGCGGCAGGGGGCCCTCTACGAGCAGTACTTC. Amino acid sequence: CASSYGRQGALYEQYF.

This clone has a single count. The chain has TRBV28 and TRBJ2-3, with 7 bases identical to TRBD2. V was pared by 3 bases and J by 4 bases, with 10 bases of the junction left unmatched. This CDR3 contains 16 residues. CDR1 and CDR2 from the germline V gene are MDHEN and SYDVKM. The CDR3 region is CASSLGMAGVADTQYF. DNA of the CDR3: TGTGCCAGCAGTTTGGGTATGGCGGGGGTGGCAGATACGCAGTATTTT.

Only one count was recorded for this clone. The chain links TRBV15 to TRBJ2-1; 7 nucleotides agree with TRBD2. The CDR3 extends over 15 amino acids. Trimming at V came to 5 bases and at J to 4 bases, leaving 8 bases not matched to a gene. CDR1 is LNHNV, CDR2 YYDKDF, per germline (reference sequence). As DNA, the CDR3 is TGTGCCACCAGCCTACGGGGGGTCCTTTACAATGAGCAGTTCTTC. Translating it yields CATSLRGVLYNEQFF.